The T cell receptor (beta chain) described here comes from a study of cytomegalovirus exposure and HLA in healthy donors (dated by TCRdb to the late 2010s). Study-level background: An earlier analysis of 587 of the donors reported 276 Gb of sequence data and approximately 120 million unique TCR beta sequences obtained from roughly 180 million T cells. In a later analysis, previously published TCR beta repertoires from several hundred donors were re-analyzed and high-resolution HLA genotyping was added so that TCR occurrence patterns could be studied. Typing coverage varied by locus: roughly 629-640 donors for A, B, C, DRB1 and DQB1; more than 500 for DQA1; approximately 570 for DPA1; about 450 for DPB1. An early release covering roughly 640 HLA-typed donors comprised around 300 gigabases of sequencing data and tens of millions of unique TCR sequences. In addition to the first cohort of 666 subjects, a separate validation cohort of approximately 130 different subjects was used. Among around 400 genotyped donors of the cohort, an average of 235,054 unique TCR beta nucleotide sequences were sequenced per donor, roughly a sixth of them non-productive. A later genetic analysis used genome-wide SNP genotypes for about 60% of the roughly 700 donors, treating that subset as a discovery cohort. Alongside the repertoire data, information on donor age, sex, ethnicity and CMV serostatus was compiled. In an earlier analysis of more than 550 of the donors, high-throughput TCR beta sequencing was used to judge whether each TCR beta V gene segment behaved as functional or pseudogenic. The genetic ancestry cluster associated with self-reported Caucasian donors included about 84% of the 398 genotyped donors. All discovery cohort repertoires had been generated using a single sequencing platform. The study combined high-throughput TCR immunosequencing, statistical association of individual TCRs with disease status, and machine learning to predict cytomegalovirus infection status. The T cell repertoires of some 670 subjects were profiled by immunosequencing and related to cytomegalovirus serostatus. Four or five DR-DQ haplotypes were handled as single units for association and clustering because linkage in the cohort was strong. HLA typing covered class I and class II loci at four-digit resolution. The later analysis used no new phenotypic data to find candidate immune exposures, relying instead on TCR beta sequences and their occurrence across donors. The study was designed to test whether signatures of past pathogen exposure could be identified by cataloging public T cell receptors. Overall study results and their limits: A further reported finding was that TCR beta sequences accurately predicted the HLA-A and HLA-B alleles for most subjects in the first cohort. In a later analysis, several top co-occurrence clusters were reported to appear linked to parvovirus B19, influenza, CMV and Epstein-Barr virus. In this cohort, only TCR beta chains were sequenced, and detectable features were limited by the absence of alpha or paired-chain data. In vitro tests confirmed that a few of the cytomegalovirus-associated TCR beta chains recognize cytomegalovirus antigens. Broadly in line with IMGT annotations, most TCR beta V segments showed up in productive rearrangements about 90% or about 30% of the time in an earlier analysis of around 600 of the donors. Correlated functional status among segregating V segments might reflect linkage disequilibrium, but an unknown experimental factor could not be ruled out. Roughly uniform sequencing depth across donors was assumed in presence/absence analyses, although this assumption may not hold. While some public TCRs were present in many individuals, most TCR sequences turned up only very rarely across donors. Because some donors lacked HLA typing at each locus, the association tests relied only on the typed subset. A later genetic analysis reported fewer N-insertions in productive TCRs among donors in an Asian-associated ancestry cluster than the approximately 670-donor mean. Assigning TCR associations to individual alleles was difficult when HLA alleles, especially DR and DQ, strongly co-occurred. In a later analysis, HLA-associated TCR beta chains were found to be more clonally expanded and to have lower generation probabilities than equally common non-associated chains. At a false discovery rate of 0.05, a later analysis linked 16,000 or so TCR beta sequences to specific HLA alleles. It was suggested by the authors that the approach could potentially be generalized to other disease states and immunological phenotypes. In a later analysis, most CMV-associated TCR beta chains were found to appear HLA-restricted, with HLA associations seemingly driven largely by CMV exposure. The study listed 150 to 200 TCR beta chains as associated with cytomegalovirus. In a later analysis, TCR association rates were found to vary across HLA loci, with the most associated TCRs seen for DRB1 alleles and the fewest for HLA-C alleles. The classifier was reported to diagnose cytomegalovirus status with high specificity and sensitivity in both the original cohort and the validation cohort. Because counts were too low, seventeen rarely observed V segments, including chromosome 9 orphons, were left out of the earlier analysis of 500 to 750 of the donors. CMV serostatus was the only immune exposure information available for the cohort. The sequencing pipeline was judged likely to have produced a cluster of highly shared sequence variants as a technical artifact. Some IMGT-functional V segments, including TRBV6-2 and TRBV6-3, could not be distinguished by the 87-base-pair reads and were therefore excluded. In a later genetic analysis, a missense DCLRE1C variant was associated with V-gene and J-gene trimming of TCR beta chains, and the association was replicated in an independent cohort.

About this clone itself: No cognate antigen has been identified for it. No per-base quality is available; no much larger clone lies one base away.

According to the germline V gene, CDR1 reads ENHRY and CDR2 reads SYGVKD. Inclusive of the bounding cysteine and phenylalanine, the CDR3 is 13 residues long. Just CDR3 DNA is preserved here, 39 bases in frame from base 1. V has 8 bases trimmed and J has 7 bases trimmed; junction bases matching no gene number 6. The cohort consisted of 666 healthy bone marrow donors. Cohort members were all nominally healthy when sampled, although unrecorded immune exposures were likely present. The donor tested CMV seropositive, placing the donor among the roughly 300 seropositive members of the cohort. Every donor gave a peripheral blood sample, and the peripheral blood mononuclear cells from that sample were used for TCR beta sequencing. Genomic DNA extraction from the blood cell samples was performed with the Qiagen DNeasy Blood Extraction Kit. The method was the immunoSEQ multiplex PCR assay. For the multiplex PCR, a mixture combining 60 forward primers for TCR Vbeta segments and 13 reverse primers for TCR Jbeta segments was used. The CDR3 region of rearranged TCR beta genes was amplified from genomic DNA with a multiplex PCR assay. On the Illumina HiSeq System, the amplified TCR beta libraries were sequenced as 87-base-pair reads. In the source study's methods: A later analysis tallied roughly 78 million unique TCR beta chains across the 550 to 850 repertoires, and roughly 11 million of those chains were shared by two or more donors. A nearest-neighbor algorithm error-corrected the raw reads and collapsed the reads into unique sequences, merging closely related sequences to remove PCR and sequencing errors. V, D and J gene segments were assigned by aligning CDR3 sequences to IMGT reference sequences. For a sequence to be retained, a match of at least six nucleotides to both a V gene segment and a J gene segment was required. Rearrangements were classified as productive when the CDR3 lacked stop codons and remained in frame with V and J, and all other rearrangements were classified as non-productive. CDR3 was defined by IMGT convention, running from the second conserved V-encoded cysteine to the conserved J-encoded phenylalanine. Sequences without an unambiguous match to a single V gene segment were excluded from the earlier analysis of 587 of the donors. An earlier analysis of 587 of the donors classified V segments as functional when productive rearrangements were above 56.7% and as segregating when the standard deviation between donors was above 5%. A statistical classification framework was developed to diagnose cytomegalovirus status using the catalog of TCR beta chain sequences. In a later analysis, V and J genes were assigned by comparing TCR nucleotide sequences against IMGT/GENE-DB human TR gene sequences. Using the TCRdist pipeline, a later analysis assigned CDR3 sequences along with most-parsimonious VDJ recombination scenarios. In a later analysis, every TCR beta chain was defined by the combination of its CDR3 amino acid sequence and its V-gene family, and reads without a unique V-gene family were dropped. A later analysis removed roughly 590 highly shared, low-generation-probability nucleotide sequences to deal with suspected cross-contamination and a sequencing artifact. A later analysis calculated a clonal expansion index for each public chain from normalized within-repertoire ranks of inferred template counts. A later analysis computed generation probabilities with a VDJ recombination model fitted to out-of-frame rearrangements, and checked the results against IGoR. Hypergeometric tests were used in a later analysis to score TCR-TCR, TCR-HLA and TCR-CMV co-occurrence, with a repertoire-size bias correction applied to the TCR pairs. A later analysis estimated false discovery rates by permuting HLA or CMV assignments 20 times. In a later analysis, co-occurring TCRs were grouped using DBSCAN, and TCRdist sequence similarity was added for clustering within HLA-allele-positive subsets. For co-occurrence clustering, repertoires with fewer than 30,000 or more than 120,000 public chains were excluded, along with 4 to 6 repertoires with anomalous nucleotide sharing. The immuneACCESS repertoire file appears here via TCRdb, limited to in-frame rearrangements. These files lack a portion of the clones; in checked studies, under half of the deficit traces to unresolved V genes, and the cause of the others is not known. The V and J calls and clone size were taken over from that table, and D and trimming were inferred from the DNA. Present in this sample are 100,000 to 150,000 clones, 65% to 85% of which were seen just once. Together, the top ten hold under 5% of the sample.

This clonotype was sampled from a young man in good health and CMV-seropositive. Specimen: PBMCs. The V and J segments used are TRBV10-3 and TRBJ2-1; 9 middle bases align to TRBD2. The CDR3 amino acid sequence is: CAIQAGGGNEQFF. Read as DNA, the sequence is TGTGCCATCCAAGCGGGAGGCGGGAATGAGCAGTTCTTC.